The present T cell receptor beta chain was sequenced within a study of blood T cell repertoires in COVID-19. Cohort 3 donors counted as recovered after two negative PCRs, clearance, or resolved symptoms. Produced via immunoSEQ multiplex PCR; TCRdb's table is partial and in-frame only. The sample yields roughly 310,000 clones, around 91% seen once. This CDR3 has 16 residues. The chain is built from TRBV7-5 and TRBJ2-5; the D segment call TRBD2 is taken from the table without a DNA check. TRBV7-5 counts as a pseudogene. The sample was PBMCs or T cells enriched from blood (not recorded which). This sequence originates from a woman between 40 and 50 years old who had recovered from COVID-19. The CDR3, as DNA: TGTGCCAGCCACACCGGACTAGCGGTGACGGGTGAGACCCAGTACTTC. It encodes CASHTGLAVTGETQYF.